Following are 22 T cell receptor beta chains from one sample sequenced in a study of long-term antiretroviral therapy in people with HIV. Sequencing relied on immunoSEQ assay v3.0, run at survey level. Assay used: immunoSEQ multiplex PCR; TCRdb lists only in-frame clones, some missing. The table records around 26,000 clones, 70% to 80% of them present only once. This sample comprised unsorted PBMCs, obtained 1.2 years after starting antiretroviral therapy. These receptors came from a woman in her forties with HIV.

This sequence joins TRBV2 and TRBJ2-1; 7 nucleotides agree with TRBD2. The CDR3 extends over 13 amino acids. The J segment lost 8 bases and the V segment lost 4 bases, leaving 5 bases of the junction unmatched. Germline lookup yields CDR1 SNHLY and CDR2 FYNNEI. This CDR3 reads CASSGTRWHEQFF. In DNA, the CDR3 is TGTGCCAGCAGTGGGACTAGGTGGCATGAGCAGTTCTTC.

This chain connects TRBV4-1 to TRBJ2-7; perhaps TRBD2 as D (5 bases). Trimming cost V 3 bases and J 7 bases, with 19 bases left between them. CDR1 MGHRA and CDR2 YSYEKL come from the germline V gene. CDR3 size: 15 residues. CDR3 sequence (DNA): TGCGCCAGCAGCCATTCAAGGACTGGAGATTTAGAGCAGTACTTC. Translating it yields CASSHSRTGDLEQYF.

In this sample, this clone turned up a few times. The V call is TRBV29-1, the J call TRBJ2-1, with TRBD2 matching over 15 bases. V lost 7 bases and J lost 3; bases outside the gene matches: 4. The CDR3 spans 15 residues. In germline, CDR1 is SQVTM, CDR2 ANQGSEA. DNA for the CDR3: TGCAGCGCTGGACTAGCGGGAGGGTACTACAATGAGCAGTTCTTC. Protein: CSAGLAGGYYNEQFF.

V usage is TRBV6-5 and J usage is TRBJ1-6; TRBD1 might be the D (6 bases). The V gene lost 8 bases and the J gene lost 8 bases, with 16 bases spanning the gap. Germline V gives CDR1 MNHEY, CDR2 SVGAGI. This CDR3 has 14 residues. The CDR3 reads CASGSDSADSPLHF. The CDR3 DNA follows: TGTGCCAGCGGATCGGACAGTGCCGATTCACCCCTCCACTTT.

The V gene is TRBV11-2, the J gene TRBJ2-1; 13 nucleotides align to TRBD2. Trimming removed 1 base from V and 4 bases from J; junction bases left unmatched: 1. The germline V gene encodes CDR1 SGHAT and CDR2 FQNNGV. The CDR3 is 16 amino acids. CDR3 sequence reads: CASSLGTSGSYNEQFF. The CDR3 DNA reads TGTGCCAGCAGCTTAGGGACTAGCGGGAGTTACAATGAGCAGTTCTTC.

The genes are TRBV10-3 and TRBJ1-2; D remains unclear. The length of the CDR3 is 12 residues. CDR1 and CDR2 from the germline V gene are ENHRY and SYGVKD. V lost 1 base, J lost 8 bases, and 8 bases lay in between. The CDR3 DNA follows: TGTGCCATCAGTGAGTGGGAGAACGGCTACACCTTC. Translating it yields CAISEWENGYTF.

The chain recombines TRBV7-9 with TRBJ2-3, with D unresolved. The CDR3 has 15 amino acids. V dropped 0 bases and J dropped 1 base, with 8 bases sitting between them. CDR1 and CDR2 (germline): SEHNR, FQNEAQ (reference sequence). The DNA for the CDR3 is TGTGCCAGCAGCTTAGCGGTAATGGGCACAGATACGCAGTATTTT. This codes for CASSLAVMGTDTQYF.

The chain employs TRBV7-9 and TRBJ2-7; D is uncertain. V lost 5 bases to trimming and J lost 3 bases, with 17 bases between them. This CDR3 spans 15 amino acids. The germline V gene has CDR1 SEHNR and CDR2 FQNEAQ (reference sequence). The CDR3 region has the DNA TGTGCCAGCAGCCTCGAGGCCCTAACAAACTACGAGCAGTACTTC. The encoded protein is CASSLEALTNYEQYF. The whole variable domain, filled in from reference TRBV7-9 and TRBJ2-7, reads DTGVSQNPRHKITKRGQNVTFRCDPISEHNRLYWYRQTLGQGPEFLTYFQNEAQLEKSRLLSDRFSAERPKGSFSTLEIQRTEQGDSAMYLCASSLEALTNYEQYFGPGTRLTVT.

The genes are TRBV5-6 and TRBJ1-1, with TRBD1 matching over 8 bases. The germline CDR1 and CDR2 sequences are SGHDT and YYEEEE. The ends lost 5 bases at V and 5 bases at J; junction bases unmatched: 8. This CDR3 has 14 residues. CDR3 DNA: TGTGCCAGCAGAAGATGGAACAGGGGGACTGAAGCTTTCTTT. This gives the protein CASRRWNRGTEAFF.

The V and J genes are TRBV4-3 and TRBJ1-1, with D unresolved. The germline V gene has CDR1 LGHNA and CDR2 YSLEER. This CDR3 spans 13 amino acids. Trimming shortened V by 0 bases and J by 9 bases, and 11 bases separated the two germline ends. CDR3 sequence reads: CASSQDWGTKAFF. As DNA, the CDR3 is TGCGCCAGCAGCCAAGATTGGGGAACTAAAGCTTTCTTT.

The chain employs TRBV27 and TRBJ1-2; D is perhaps TRBD1 (5 bases). The CDR3 is 13 residues long. Trimming shortened V by 2 bases and J by 8 bases, and 12 bases separated the two germline ends. In germline, CDR1 is MNHEY, CDR2 SMNVEV (reference sequence). DNA of the CDR3: TGTGCCAGCAGTTTACAGGGTCCGAGCGGCTACACCTTC. This gives the protein CASSLQGPSGYTF.

This CDR3 is CASSERLAGGPDGELFF. The CDR3 DNA reads TGTGCCAGCAGTGAACGACTAGCGGGGGGGCCAGACGGGGAGCTGTTTTTT. The genes are TRBV2 and TRBJ2-2, with 14 bases aligning to TRBD2. CDR3 size: 17 residues. The germline CDR1 and CDR2 sequences are SNHLY and FYNNEI. V was clipped by 2 bases and J by 7 bases; unmatched bases: 6.

This rearrangement joins TRBV11-2 to TRBJ2-7; 9 nucleotides agree with TRBD1. V was clipped by 2 bases and J by 5 bases; unmatched bases: 10. The CDR3 runs 16 residues. In germline, CDR1 is SGHAT, CDR2 FQNNGV. CDR3 in amino acids: CASSLTPLDRGHEQYF. CDR3 sequence (DNA): TGTGCCAGCAGCTTAACGCCCTTGGACAGGGGCCACGAGCAGTACTTC.

This clone came up a few times. The chain combines TRBV15 with TRBJ2-3; 9 bases align to TRBD1. The CDR3 spans 15 residues. CDR1 is LNHNV, CDR2 YYDKDF, per germline (reference sequence). Trimming at V came to 1 base and at J to 5 bases, leaving 4 bases not matched to a gene. CDR3 amino acids: CATSRVGTGKDTQYF. Here the CDR3 DNA reads TGTGCCACCAGCAGAGTTGGGACAGGGAAAGATACGCAGTATTTT.

The chain uses TRBV28 and TRBJ2-7; 8 nucleotides match TRBD2. V lost 4 bases and J lost 1; bases outside the gene matches: 6. Per the germline V gene, CDR1 is MDHEN and CDR2 is SYDVKM. CDR3 length: 15 amino acids. This chain's CDR3 is CASSSHSGISYEQYF. CDR3 bases: TGTGCCAGCAGTTCCCATAGCGGGATTTCCTACGAGCAGTACTTC.

Only one count was recorded for this clone. The chain joins TRBV28 to TRBJ1-2; D call uncertain. CDR3 length: 11 amino acids. Trimming took off 10 bases at V and 4 bases at J, with 10 bases between the two ends. Germline CDR1 reads MDHEN; CDR2 reads SYDVKM. CDR3 DNA sequence: TGTGCCAACCAGGAGACCTATGGCTACACCTTC. Translating gives CANQETYGYTF.

In its sample, this clone was seen a few times. The genes are TRBV6-1 and TRBJ2-3, with D tentatively TRBD1 (5 bases). Germline V lookup: CDR1 MNHNS, CDR2 SASEGT. The germline V and J ends were trimmed by 2 bases and 1 base, with 7 bases remaining between them. The CDR3 has 14 amino acids. DNA of the CDR3: TGTGCCAGCAGTGAATCGACAGGCACAGATACGCAGTATTTT. This sequence encodes CASSESTGTDTQYF.

The J gene is TRBJ2-7, the V gene TRBV30; 8 bases agree with TRBD1. CDR1 and CDR2 (germline): GTSNPN, SVGIG (reference sequence). This CDR3 has 13 residues. Losses at the gene ends were 3 bases for V and 3 bases for J; bases not matched to a gene: 4. The CDR3 nucleotides read TGTGCCTGGAGATGGGACAGGAGCTACGAGCAGTACTTC. It translates to CAWRWDRSYEQYF.

This clone was detected a few times. V and J are TRBV2 and TRBJ1-4; 8 positions agree with TRBD1. With 4 bases clipped from V and 7 bases from J, the junction kept 8 bases outside the gene matches. The CDR3 loop spans 15 amino acids. Per germline, CDR1 SNHLY and CDR2 FYNNEI. Here the CDR3 DNA reads TGTGCCAGCAGTGGCGACAGGGGTGGGGGTGAAAAACTGTTTTTT. Translating it yields CASSGDRGGGEKLFF.

CDR3 sequence reads: CASTSPGELALYNEQFF. The CDR3 nucleotides read TGTGCCAGCACTTCTCCGGGGGAATTAGCACTATACAATGAGCAGTTCTTC. The rearrangement links TRBV7-9 to TRBJ2-1; the D gene is possibly TRBD2 (6 bases). V lost 7 bases and J 4 bases, leaving 23 bases between the germline ends. Germline CDR1 reads SEHNR; CDR2 reads FQNEAQ (reference sequence). This CDR3 spans 17 amino acids.

The J gene is TRBJ2-1, the V gene TRBV7-9, with D possibly TRBD1 on 5 matching bases. V was pared by 6 bases and J by 8 bases, with 14 bases between. The germline CDR1 and CDR2 sequences are SEHNR and FQNEAQ (reference sequence). The CDR3 length is 13 residues. CDR3 DNA sequence: TGTGCCAGCAGTTTCCCCAGGGCCGATGAGCAGTTCTTC. Its protein is CASSFPRADEQFF.

This sequence joins TRBV27 and TRBJ2-2; TRBD2 agrees at 15 bases. V was clipped by 6 bases and J by 4 bases; unmatched bases: 9. Germline V gene data show CDR1 as MNHEY and CDR2 as SMNVEV (reference sequence). CDR3 length: 18 residues. The CDR3 coding sequence is TGTGCCAGCAGACCATACGGACTAGCGGGAGGGGGCACCGGGGAGCTGTTTTTT. This codes for CASRPYGLAGGGTGELFF.